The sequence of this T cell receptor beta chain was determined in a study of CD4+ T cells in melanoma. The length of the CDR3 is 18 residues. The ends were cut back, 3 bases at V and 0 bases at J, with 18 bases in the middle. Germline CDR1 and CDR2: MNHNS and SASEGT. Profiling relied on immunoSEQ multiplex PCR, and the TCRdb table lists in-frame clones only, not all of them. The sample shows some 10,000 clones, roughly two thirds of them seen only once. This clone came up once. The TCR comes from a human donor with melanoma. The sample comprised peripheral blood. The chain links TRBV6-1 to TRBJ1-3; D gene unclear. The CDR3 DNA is TGTGCCAGCAGTGACTTTCCCATATTAGGGAACTCTGGAAACACCATATATTTT. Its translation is CASSDFPILGNSGNTIYF.